The 25 T cell receptor beta chains given below trace back to one sample, sequenced in a study of blood T cell repertoires in COVID-19. The method was immunoSEQ multiplex PCR; TCRdb's version includes in-frame clones alone and lacks a portion of them. This table has about 63,000 clones, roughly three quarters appearing once. The source material was peripheral blood. These TCRs come from a woman older than 75 with acute or convalescent COVID-19.

V usage is TRBV7-2 and J usage is TRBJ2-5; tentatively, D is TRBD2 (7 bases). The CDR3 totals 15 residues. Trimming removed 5 bases from V and 4 bases from J, with 17 bases in between. Per the germline V gene, CDR1 is SGHTA and CDR2 is FQGNSA. The CDR3 DNA reads TGTGCCAGCAGCGGCCGGGGGGCGGGGGCAGAGACCCAGTACTTC. It encodes CASSGRGAGAETQYF.

The V gene is TRBV2, the J gene TRBJ2-7, with D hard to call. V was shortened by 6 bases and J by 6 bases, with 12 bases between the two germline ends. The CDR3 is 12 residues long. Germline V gene lookup returns CDR1 SNHLY and CDR2 FYNNEI. The CDR3 protein is CASSEMPIEQYF. DNA for the CDR3: TGTGCCAGCAGCGAGATGCCTATCGAGCAGTACTTC.

This clone is termed medium-sized. The V and J genes are TRBV9 and TRBJ2-7, with 9 bases matching TRBD2. This CDR3 has 16 amino acids. CDR1 is SGDLS and CDR2 is YYNGEE in the germline V gene. V was pared by 2 bases and J by 2 bases, with 8 bases of the junction left unmatched. CDR3 nucleotide sequence: TGTGCCAGCAGCGTCGACAGCGGGAGGACCACCTACGAGCAGTACTTC. The encoded protein is CASSVDSGRTTYEQYF.

This chain links TRBV24-1 with TRBJ2-7; no clear D. The germline V and J ends were trimmed by 2 bases and 3 bases, with 7 bases remaining between them. Germline values: CDR1 KGHDR, CDR2 SFDVKD. This CDR3 comprises 13 residues. The CDR3: CATSDYRGYEQYF. In DNA form, the CDR3 reads TGTGCCACCAGTGATTACCGCGGCTACGAGCAGTACTTC.

The V gene is TRBV28, the J gene TRBJ2-3; D not resolved. The V end was cut by 8 bases, the J end by 0 bases, with 15 bases between. Germline-derived CDR1 and CDR2 are MDHEN and SYDVKM. CDR3 size: 15 residues. The DNA of the CDR3 is TGTGCCAGCGCCCTCGAAGCGCCTAGCACAGATACGCAGTATTTT. Translating it yields CASALEAPSTDTQYF.

This rearrangement joins TRBV5-1 to TRBJ2-7; 12 nucleotides agree with TRBD2. Germline assignment: CDR1 SGHRS and CDR2 YFSETQ. There are 15 residues in the CDR3. V trimming: 0 bases; J trimming: 6 bases; junction bases outside the gene matches: 4. Here the CDR3 reads CASSLVTSGRAEQYF. The CDR3 region has the DNA TGCGCCAGCAGCTTGGTGACTAGCGGGAGAGCCGAGCAGTACTTC.

V and J are TRBV13 and TRBJ2-4; D gene ambiguous. Trimming removed 1 base from V and 7 bases from J, with 8 bases in between. The CDR3 covers 13 residues. Germline V lookup: CDR1 PRHDT, CDR2 FYEKMQ (reference sequence). In nucleotides, the CDR3 is TGTGCCAGCAGCTTAGTTCGAGATAACATTCAGTACTTC. It specifies CASSLVRDNIQYF.

The chain joins TRBV7-9 to TRBJ2-3, with TRBD1 as a possible D gene (6 bases). The CDR3 is 13 residues long. The V and J ends lost 4 bases and 3 bases respectively, with 8 bases between them. The germline gives CDR1 SEHNR, CDR2 FQNEAQ (reference sequence). CDR3 in DNA: TGTGCCAGCAGCTATACAGGGACAGATACGCAGTATTTT. Its protein is CASSYTGTDTQYF.

This clone has ten or more counts. V and J are TRBV3-1 (or the pseudogene TRBV3-2) and TRBJ1-4; D is ambiguous. V was cut by 5 bases and J by 3 bases, with 13 bases left in between. The CDR3 length is 15 residues. Germline values: CDR1 LGHDT, CDR2 YNNKEL (reference sequence). The CDR3 is CASSSQVLANEKLFF. Here the CDR3 DNA reads TGTGCCAGCAGCTCGCAAGTATTAGCTAATGAAAAACTGTTTTTT.

This chain joins TRBV19 and TRBJ1-5; TRBD1 aligns across 7 bases. J was trimmed by 7 bases and V by 6 bases; bases with no gene match: 15. Looked up from germline, CDR1 is LNHDA and CDR2 is SQIVND (reference sequence). This CDR3 comprises 16 residues. CDR3 loop: CASSNPGGGGEQPQHF. CDR3 coding DNA: TGTGCCAGTAGCAACCCAGGGGGTGGGGGTGAACAGCCCCAGCATTTT.

The rearrangement uses TRBV7-2 and TRBJ1-2; D gene unclear. The CDR3 is 13 residues long. From germline, CDR1 is SGHTA and CDR2 FQGNSA. Trimming removed 5 bases from V and 7 bases from J, with 14 bases in between. CDR3 protein: CASSVDWAPGYTF. The DNA for the CDR3 is TGTGCCAGCAGCGTGGACTGGGCCCCTGGCTACACCTTC.

This clone was recorded once. The rearrangement uses TRBV2 and TRBJ1-2; D is unclear. The V end was cut by 6 bases, the J end by 3 bases, with 8 bases between. CDR1 is SNHLY and CDR2 is FYNNEI in the germline V gene. The length of the CDR3 is 12 residues. The CDR3 DNA follows: TGTGCCAGCAGGTTGCGGGACTATGGCTACACCTTC. Translation gives CASRLRDYGYTF.

The rearrangement uses TRBV19 and TRBJ2-5; 8 bases match TRBD1. This CDR3 is 15 amino acids long. Trimming took 6 bases from V and 5 from J; bases not matched to a gene: 11. CDR1 is LNHDA, CDR2 SQIVND, per germline (reference sequence). CDR3 region: CASRWAGGAGETQYF. Written as DNA, the CDR3 is TGTGCCAGTAGGTGGGCAGGGGGCGCGGGGGAGACCCAGTACTTC.

The chain carries TRBV5-8 and TRBJ2-3; D is undetermined. The CDR3 totals 15 residues. In germline, CDR1 is SGHTS, CDR2 YDEGEE. The ends were cut back, 0 bases at V and 2 bases at J, with 10 bases in the middle. In DNA form, the CDR3 reads TGTGCCAGCAGCTTGGCCCCAGAAACCACAGATACGCAGTATTTT. It is translated as CASSLAPETTDTQYF.

V usage is TRBV19 and J usage is TRBJ2-4; maybe TRBD1 (5 bases). The V gene lost 0 bases and the J gene lost 6 bases, with 12 bases spanning the gap. The CDR3 spans 15 residues. Germline V CDR1 and CDR2: LNHDA, SQIVND (reference sequence). The CDR3 DNA is TGTGCCAGTAGTATAGATCACGCAGGGTTAAACATTCAGTACTTC. This encodes CASSIDHAGLNIQYF.

V usage is TRBV7-8 and J usage is TRBJ2-2, with a possible D match to TRBD2 (6 bases). V lost 2 bases to trimming and J lost 5 bases, with 18 bases between them. The germline gives CDR1 SGHVS, CDR2 FQNEAQ. The CDR3 extends over 17 amino acids. The CDR3 nucleotides are TGTGCCAGCAGCTTACGCTCGAGGACTATGTATACCGGGGAGCTGTTTTTT. Translating gives CASSLRSRTMYTGELFF.

V usage is TRBV28 and J usage is TRBJ2-7, with D perhaps matching TRBD1 (9 bases). Germline V gives CDR1 MDHEN, CDR2 SYDVKM. Trimming cost V 6 bases and J 0 bases, with 18 bases left between them. There are 16 residues in the CDR3. The CDR3 loop is CASSSGGTGPSYEQYF. CDR3 sequence (DNA): TGTGCCAGCAGCTCGGGGGGGACAGGGCCCTCCTACGAGCAGTACTTC.

The chain joins TRBV6-5 to TRBJ2-1; D not resolved. CDR1 is MNHEY, CDR2 SVGAGI, per germline. V lost 7 bases and J lost 6, with 19 bases in between. The length of the CDR3 is 15 residues. CDR3 bases: TGTGCCAGCAACCCATCCCTCTATATTGTCAATGAGCAGTTCTTC. Protein: CASNPSLYIVNEQFF.

The CDR3 bases are TGTGCCAGCAGCTCGAGGACAGGGGTCACCTACGAGCAGTACTTC. Its protein product is CASSSRTGVTYEQYF. The rearrangement uses TRBV5-4 and TRBJ2-7; 9 positions agree with TRBD1. Trimming removed 3 bases from V and 2 bases from J; junction bases left unmatched: 6. There are 15 residues in the CDR3. The germline V gene encodes CDR1 SGHNT and CDR2 YYREEE (reference sequence).

This chain uses TRBV3-1 (or the pseudogene TRBV3-2) with TRBJ2-5; 8 bases match TRBD2. The CDR3 extends over 16 amino acids. V was clipped by 2 bases and J by 0 bases; unmatched bases: 5. Germline assignment: CDR1 LGHDT and CDR2 YNNKEL (reference sequence). CDR3 bases: TGTGCCAGCAGCCAACTGCGGGAGGCCTACCAAGAGACCCAGTACTTC. It encodes CASSQLREAYQETQYF.

The genes are TRBV28 and TRBJ1-5; 8 bases map to TRBD1. With 4 bases clipped from V and 1 base from J, the junction kept 9 bases outside the gene matches. This CDR3 is built from 17 residues. Looked up from germline, CDR1 is MDHEN and CDR2 is SYDVKM. The CDR3 is CASSSGQGMTSNQPQHF. In DNA, the CDR3 is TGTGCCAGCAGTTCCGGACAGGGTATGACCAGCAATCAGCCCCAGCATTTT.

The chain joins TRBV30 to TRBJ2-7, with D possibly TRBD2 on 7 matching bases. V lost 4 bases, J lost 0 bases, and 10 bases lay in between. This CDR3 comprises 13 residues. Germline assignment: CDR1 GTSNPN and CDR2 SVGIG (reference sequence). For the CDR3, the DNA is TGTGCCTGGACGGGGGGCAGCTCCTACGAGCAGTACTTC. Its protein is CAWTGGSSYEQYF.

The chain links TRBV9 to TRBJ1-2; weak D call: TRBD1 (6 bases). V was shortened by 6 bases and J by 3 bases, with 12 bases between the two germline ends. CDR3 length: 13 residues. CDR1 and CDR2 (germline): SGDLS, YYNGEE. CDR3 in amino acids: CASTLDSHYGYTF. CDR3 sequence (DNA): TGTGCCAGCACCCTGGACAGTCACTATGGCTACACCTTC.

Concerning this clone itself: Possible read error: a much larger clone is one base away. The chain employs TRBV5-5 and TRBJ2-1; no firm D call. Germline CDR1 is SGHKS and CDR2 is YYEKEE (reference sequence). The CDR3 consists of 15 residues. The V gene lost 1 base and the J gene lost 0 bases, with 8 bases spanning the gap. The CDR3 here is CASSLLESSYNEQFF. CDR3 bases: TGTGCCAGCAGCTTGTTGGAGAGCTCCTACAATGAGCAGTTCTTC.

The chain has TRBV28 and TRBJ1-1; 9 nucleotides agree with TRBD1. This CDR3 is built from 15 residues. Germline V gives CDR1 MDHEN, CDR2 SYDVKM. V shed 6 bases, J shed 1 base, and the junction held 6 bases outside the gene matches. CDR3 DNA: TGTGCCAGCAGGACCACAGGGGGCGGGAACACTGAAGCTTTCTTT. It codes for CASRTTGGGNTEAFF.